This TCR beta chain is from a study of shared clonotypes between healthy human individuals. On this clone: What it recognizes is unknown.

Sequencing used immunoSEQ multiplex PCR; TCRdb keeps in-frame clones, though not all of them. The table shows under 750,000 clones, with roughly two thirds occurring only once. Germline V CDR1 and CDR2: MDHEN, SYDVKM. V dropped 6 bases and J dropped 2 bases, with 10 bases sitting between them. The CDR3 is 14 amino acids. Overall study results and limits: Naive subsets generally had larger estimated richness than memory subsets.

The sample was memory CD4+ T cells sorted from blood. Subset described: CD45RA-negative fraction. The TCR originated in a woman aged 30 to 39 in good health. V and J are TRBV28 and TRBJ2-2, with no clear D. The CDR3 reads CASRVDGNTGELFF. The DNA of the CDR3 is TGTGCCAGCAGAGTGGACGGAAACACCGGGGAGCTGTTTTTT. Supplemented by reference TRBV28 and TRBJ2-2, the full variable domain reads DVKVTQSSRYLVKRTGEKVFLECVQDMDHENMFWYRQDPGLGLRLIYFSYDVKMKEKGDIPEGYSVSREKKERFSLILESASTNQTSMYLCASRVDGNTGELFFGEGSRLTVL.